These 13 T cell receptor beta chains share one sample of origin, sequenced in a study of OX40 agonist ivuxolimab in advanced cancers. Only in-frame clones appear in the TCRdb table, and some are missing; sequencing was by immunoSEQ multiplex PCR. The sample has roughly 61,000 clones, 75% to 90% seen once. The material was CD4+ or CD8+ T cells sorted from blood, obtained in a trial of the OX40 agonist ivuxolimab. The origin of the receptors is an adult with an advanced solid tumor such as melanoma, head and neck, liver or kidney cancer.

The chain recombines TRBV10-1 with TRBJ2-5; 7 nucleotides agree with TRBD2. The germline CDR1 and CDR2 sequences are WNHNN and SYGVQD (reference sequence). The CDR3 extends over 14 amino acids. Trimming at V came to 6 bases and at J to 1 base, leaving 5 bases not matched to a gene. In nucleotides, the CDR3 is TGCGCCAGCAGCCAGGGAGGGCCCCAAGAGACCCAGTACTTC. It encodes CASSQGGPQETQYF.

This clone was seen more than once but under ten times. The chain has TRBV27 and TRBJ1-2, with D unclear. The CDR3 contains 13 residues. Trimming left V 8 bases short and J 2 bases short, with 12 bases between. CDR1 is MNHEY, CDR2 SMNVEV, per germline (reference sequence). CDR3 residues: CASRPGGNYGYTF. For the CDR3, the DNA is TGTGCCAGCCGCCCCGGAGGGAACTATGGCTACACCTTC.

The chain carries TRBV10-3 and TRBJ2-6; D is unresolved. Germline-derived CDR1 and CDR2 are ENHRY and SYGVKD. The length of the CDR3 is 17 residues. V was cut by 4 bases and J by 0 bases, with 13 bases left in between. CDR3 loop: CAISGGSGPSGANVLTF. Written as DNA, the CDR3 is TGTGCCATCAGTGGAGGTTCAGGCCCCTCTGGGGCCAACGTCCTGACTTTC.

V gene TRBV27 combines with J gene TRBJ1-5, with 9 bases aligning to TRBD1. Germline V gene lookup returns CDR1 MNHEY and CDR2 SMNVEV (reference sequence). The CDR3 covers 13 residues. V lost 5 bases and J lost 8; bases outside the gene matches: 4. Written as DNA, the CDR3 is TGTGCCAGCAGTGGGACAGGGAGGGAGCCCCAGCATTTT. Protein: CASSGTGREPQHF.

This CDR3 reads CASSLRFGVMRETQYF. The CDR3 bases are TGTGCCAGCAGTTTACGGTTCGGGGTAATGAGAGAGACCCAGTACTTC. The V call is TRBV27, the J call TRBJ2-5, with D perhaps matching TRBD2 (5 bases). In germline, CDR1 is MNHEY, CDR2 SMNVEV (reference sequence). Trimming took off 2 bases at V and 4 bases at J, with 17 bases between the two ends. This CDR3 region has 16 residues.

The chain is built from TRBV11-1 and TRBJ2-1; D not certain. Germline loops: CDR1 SGHAT, CDR2 FQDESV (reference sequence). Trimming shortened V by 6 bases and J by 6 bases, and 21 bases separated the two germline ends. The CDR3 is 16 amino acids. The CDR3 region is CASSLNPGTIPNEQFF. DNA of the CDR3: TGTGCCAGCAGTCTCAACCCGGGCACTATACCCAATGAGCAGTTCTTC.

This chain links TRBV10-1 with TRBJ2-7; TRBD1 or TRBD2 may be the D gene (5 bases each). The CDR3 loop spans 13 amino acids. Trimming pared 10 bases from V and 2 bases from J, leaving 15 bases between. The germline gives CDR1 WNHNN, CDR2 SYGVQD (reference sequence). The CDR3 reads CANHPGRTYEQYF. In DNA, the CDR3 is TGCGCCAACCACCCGGGACGGACCTACGAGCAGTACTTC.

The chain uses TRBV29-1 and TRBJ2-1; 9 bases are a match to TRBD2. V dropped 4 bases and J dropped 0; count of bases not matched to a gene: 4. CDR1 and CDR2 (germline): SQVTM, ANQGSEA. The CDR3 spans 15 residues. The CDR3, as DNA: TGCAGCGTTGCCACACTAGCGGGCTCCTACAATGAGCAGTTCTTC. Amino acid sequence: CSVATLAGSYNEQFF.

The genes are TRBV2 and TRBJ1-2; 8 nucleotides line up with TRBD1. The CDR3 consists of 14 residues. The V gene's germline CDR1 is SNHLY and CDR2 FYNNEI. Trimming took 1 base from V and 5 from J; bases not matched to a gene: 3. CDR3: CASSEEGTGYGYTF. Written as DNA, the CDR3 is TGTGCCAGCAGTGAAGAGGGGACAGGATATGGCTACACCTTC. The full variable domain, its missing parts supplied by reference TRBV2 and TRBJ1-2, is EPEVTQTPSHQVTQMGQEVILRCVPISNHLYFYWYRQILGQKVEFLVSFYNNEISEKSEIFDDQFSVERPDGSNFTLKIRSTKLEDSAMYFCASSEEGTGYGYTFGSGTRLTVV.

The V and J genes are TRBV19 and TRBJ2-3; D is undetermined. In germline, CDR1 is LNHDA, CDR2 SQIVND (reference sequence). Trimming cost V 6 bases and J 2 bases, with 12 bases left between them. The CDR3 has 14 amino acids. The CDR3, as DNA: TGTGCCAGTAGGGCCGGACGTATCACAGATACGCAGTATTTT. The encoded protein is CASRAGRITDTQYF.

The rearrangement uses TRBV7-2 and TRBJ1-1, with no clear D. The V gene lost 2 bases and the J gene lost 0 bases, with 10 bases spanning the gap. The CDR3 runs to 15 residues. The germline CDR1 and CDR2 sequences are SGHTA and FQGNSA. CDR3 sequence reads: CASSLRQVMNTEAFF. The CDR3 region has the DNA TGTGCCAGCAGCTTACGCCAGGTGATGAACACTGAAGCTTTCTTT.

V usage is TRBV18 and J usage is TRBJ1-2, with D possibly matching TRBD1 (6 bases). The V end was cut by 4 bases, the J end by 8 bases, with 11 bases between. This CDR3 contains 12 residues. The germline gives CDR1 KGHSH, CDR2 LQKENI. Here the CDR3 DNA reads TGTGCCAGCTCACGGGCAGGGGTCGGCTACACCTTC. Translated: CASSRAGVGYTF.

The chain links TRBV19 to TRBJ2-1; D may be TRBD1 (5 bases). In germline, CDR1 is LNHDA, CDR2 SQIVND (reference sequence). The CDR3 sequence is 12 residues long. V was trimmed by 4 bases and J by 4 bases, leaving 5 bases between them. Written as DNA, the CDR3 is TGTGCCAGTAGTAAGGGGTACAATGAGCAGTTCTTC. This sequence encodes CASSKGYNEQFF. The full variable domain, its missing parts supplied by reference TRBV19 and TRBJ2-1, is DGGITQSPKYLFRKEGQNVTLSCEQNLNHDAMYWYRQDPGQGLRLIYYSQIVNDFQKGDIAEGYSVSREKKESFPLTVTSAQKNPTAFYLCASSKGYNEQFFGPGTRLTVL.